Presented here are 13 T cell receptor beta chains from one specimen sequenced in a study of T cell repertoires in cytomegalovirus infection. TCRdb itself ran the reads through MiXCR, one entry per CDR3 protein. Among about 270,000 distinct CDR3 sequences listed, roughly a fifth were seen once. These receptors have no known antigen. The specimen comprised cultured PBMCs, sampled from culture after CMV antigen stimulation. The receptor set was obtained from a human donor in good health (CMV status not recorded). Some clones in this sample may be carry-over from other donors' samples.

Ten or more counts support this clonotype. The rearrangement uses TRBV7-2 and TRBJ2-7, with TRBD2 identical over 12 bases. The germline gives CDR1 SGHTA, CDR2 FQGNSA. The junction had 10 bases not matched to a gene; V was cut back by 5 bases and J by 5 bases. The CDR3 is made up of 16 amino acids. CDR3 amino acids: CASSPGTSGPPNEQYV. The CDR3 coding sequence is TGTGCCAGCAGCCCTGGGACTAGCGGGCCCCCCAACGAGCAGTACGTC.

Ten or more counts support this clonotype. The chain has TRBV6-1 and TRBJ1-1; the D is unclear. This CDR3 has 17 amino acids. CDR1 is MNHNS, CDR2 SASEGT, per germline. The V gene lost 5 bases and the J gene lost 0 bases, with 19 bases spanning the gap. CDR3 DNA: TGTGCCAGCAGTTCCCGTGGGGTGGGGATGTTGAACACTGAAGCTTTCTTT. This gives the protein CASSSRGVGMLNTEAFF.

This chain joins TRBV20-1 and TRBJ2-7, with a tentative D call TRBD1 (5 bases). The CDR3 consists of 13 residues. Germline CDR1 and CDR2: DFQATT and SNEGSKA (reference sequence). V lost 4 bases and J lost 7, with 17 bases in between. The CDR3 nucleotides are TGCAGTGCTACGATCTCAGGGTTAAGTGAGCAGTACTTC. Amino acids: CSATISGLSEQYF.

The J gene is TRBJ2-4, the V gene TRBV6-2 or TRBV6-3; D unclear. V lost 7 bases and J 1 base, leaving 5 bases between the germline ends. Germline V gene sequence: CDR1 MNHEY, CDR2 SVGEGT. The CDR3 is 12 residues long. The CDR3 here is CASTGAKNIQYF. CDR3 DNA: TGTGCCAGCACGGGCGCCAAAAACATTCAGTACTTC.

This clonotype was observed a handful of times. V and J are TRBV6-1 and TRBJ2-7; D is unclear. CDR1 is MNHNS and CDR2 is SASEGT in the germline V gene. The V gene lost 3 bases and the J gene lost 5 bases, with 8 bases spanning the gap. The CDR3 loop spans 12 amino acids. The CDR3 region has the DNA TGTGCCAGCAGTGATCCGGTGAACGAGCAGTACGTC. Translating gives CASSDPVNEQYV.

This clonotype was detected many times. The chain carries TRBV7-2 and TRBJ2-1; D perhaps matches TRBD1 (6 bases). The germline gives CDR1 SGHTA, CDR2 FQGNSA. V was clipped by 6 bases and J by 3 bases, with 9 bases between them. This CDR3 comprises 13 residues. The CDR3 nucleotides read TGTGCCAGCAGACCGGACAGCTACAATGAGCAGTTCTTC. Residues: CASRPDSYNEQFF.

V and J are TRBV7-9 and TRBJ1-5; D is unclear. The CDR3 covers 14 residues. The V end was cut by 5 bases, the J end by 2 bases, with 10 bases between. CDR1 is SEHNR, CDR2 FQNEAQ, per germline (reference sequence). The CDR3 sequence: CASSGSGGNQPQHF. The CDR3 DNA reads as TGTGCCAGCAGCGGGAGTGGGGGCAATCAGCCCCAGCATTTT.

This sequence joins TRBV29-1 and TRBJ2-3, with D perhaps TRBD2 (6 bases). CDR1 is SQVTM, CDR2 ANQGSEA, per germline. This CDR3 region has 15 residues. V lost 0 bases, J lost 0 bases, and 10 bases lay in between. As DNA, the CDR3 is TGCAGCGTTGAAGATCCCGGGACTAGCACAGATACGCAGTATTTT. This encodes CSVEDPGTSTDTQYF.

The V gene is TRBV27, the J gene TRBJ2-1; 12 bases line up with TRBD2. With V trimmed by 3 bases and J by 5 bases, 8 bases remained unmatched. The CDR3 has 17 amino acids. CDR1 is MNHEY, CDR2 SMNVEV, per germline (reference sequence). The CDR3 protein is CASSFSRLAGVHNEQFF. In nucleotides, the CDR3 is TGTGCCAGCAGTTTCTCGCGACTAGCGGGAGTGCACAATGAGCAGTTCTTC.

Ten or more counts support this clonotype. This chain uses TRBV7-2 with TRBJ2-1; D is undetermined. V lost 8 bases and J lost 2, with 10 bases in between. The V gene's germline CDR1 is SGHTA and CDR2 FQGNSA. This CDR3 contains 13 residues. As DNA, the CDR3 is TGTGCCAGCCGGCGAAAAGCCTACAATGAGCAGTTCTTC. It specifies CASRRKAYNEQFF.

The CDR3 sequence: CASSPTSGTHTQYF. DNA for the CDR3: TGTGCCAGCAGCCCTACTAGCGGGACTCATACGCAGTATTTT. The V and J genes are TRBV14 and TRBJ2-3; 10 nucleotides agree with TRBD2. CDR1 is SGHDN, CDR2 FVKESK, per germline. With 4 bases clipped from V and 7 bases from J, the junction kept 5 bases outside the gene matches. This CDR3 region has 14 residues.

In this sample, this clonotype turned up many times. The chain links TRBV7-2 to TRBJ2-1; no clear D. This CDR3 spans 13 amino acids. Trimming took off 5 bases at V and 9 bases at J, with 14 bases between the two ends. Germline V CDR1 and CDR2: SGHTA, FQGNSA. In DNA form, the CDR3 reads TGTGCCAGCAGCCCAGGACCAGCAGGTGAGCAGTTCTTC. This codes for CASSPGPAGEQFF.

This clonotype was recorded many times. The V gene is TRBV6-1, the J gene TRBJ2-1; 11 nucleotides line up with TRBD2. V shed 6 bases, J shed 2 bases, and the junction held 0 bases outside the gene matches. Germline CDR1 is MNHNS and CDR2 is SASEGT. The CDR3 length is 14 residues. CDR3 in DNA: TGTGCCAGCAGGACTAGCGGGACCTACAATGAGCAGTTCTTC. Its protein is CASRTSGTYNEQFF.